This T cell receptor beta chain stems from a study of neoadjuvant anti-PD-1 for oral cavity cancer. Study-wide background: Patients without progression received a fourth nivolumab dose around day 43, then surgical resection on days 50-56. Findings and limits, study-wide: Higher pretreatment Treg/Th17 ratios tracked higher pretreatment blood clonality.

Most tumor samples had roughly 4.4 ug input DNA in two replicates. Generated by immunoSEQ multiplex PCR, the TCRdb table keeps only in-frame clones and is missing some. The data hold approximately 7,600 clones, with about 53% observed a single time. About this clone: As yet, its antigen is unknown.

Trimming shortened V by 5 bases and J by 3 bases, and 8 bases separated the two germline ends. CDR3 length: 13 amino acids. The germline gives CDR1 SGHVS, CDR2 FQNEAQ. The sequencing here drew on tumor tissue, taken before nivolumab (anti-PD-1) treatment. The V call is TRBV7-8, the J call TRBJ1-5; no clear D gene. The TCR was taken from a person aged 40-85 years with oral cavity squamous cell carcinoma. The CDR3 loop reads CASSHKPNQPQHF. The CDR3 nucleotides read TGTGCCAGCAGCCACAAACCCAATCAGCCCCAGCATTTT.